These 24 T cell receptor beta chains originate from one sample sequenced in a study of early T cells in non-severe SARS-CoV-2 infection (dated by TCRdb to 2020 to 2023). Libraries were constructed by 5' RACE. Sequencing was performed on a NextSeq 500. The raw public reads went through TCRdb reprocessing: fastp at Q25, MiXCR clone calling, in-frame beta chains kept. Rows are unified per CDR3 protein, each entry keeping the most common DNA and genes. Present in this sample are about 28,000 distinct CDR3 sequences, under 6% of which were seen just once. The top ten clonotypes cover 4.5% to 6% of the sample. Sequenced material: whole blood. The receptor set was obtained from an adult who was a healthcare worker with PCR-confirmed SARS-CoV-2 infection or an uninfected control (not recorded which).

The chain recombines TRBV20-1 with TRBJ2-3, with a tentative D call TRBD2 (6 bases). The CDR3 spans 14 residues. Germline V CDR1 and CDR2: DFQATT, SNEGSKA (reference sequence). V was pared by 6 bases and J by 2 bases, with 15 bases between. The CDR3 DNA follows: TGCAGTGCCCCGTCGGGCGGGGCCACAGATACGCAGTATTTT. Translating it yields CSAPSGGATDTQYF.

The CDR3 sequence: CASSLGPLGYTF. Written as DNA, the CDR3 is TGTGCCAGCAGCTTAGGCCCCTTGGGCTACACCTTC. The chain has TRBV7-9 and TRBJ1-2; D is unresolved. In germline, CDR1 is SEHNR, CDR2 FQNEAQ (reference sequence). V lost 1 base and J 8 bases, leaving 8 bases between the germline ends. The CDR3 runs to 12 residues.

This clonotype was seen a handful of times. J is TRBJ2-1 and V is TRBV7-9; TRBD1 or TRBD2 may be the D gene (5 bases each). This CDR3 comprises 14 residues. Germline V gives CDR1 SEHNR, CDR2 FQNEAQ (reference sequence). Deletions cut 1 base from V and 6 bases from J, with 10 bases between. In DNA, the CDR3 is TGTGCCAGCAGCTTAGGGGGACCCTTCAATGAGCAGTTCTTC. Its translation: CASSLGGPFNEQFF.

In this sample, this clonotype turned up many times. The genes are TRBV7-8 and TRBJ2-7; maybe TRBD2 (5 bases). The CDR3 extends over 13 amino acids. Germline V gives CDR1 SGHVS, CDR2 FQNEAQ. CDR3 region: CAVASGLSYEQYF. The CDR3 region has the DNA TGTGCGGTGGCCAGCGGACTCTCGTACGAGCAGTACTTC. Full variable domain (rest looked up from reference TRBV7-8 and TRBJ2-7): GAGVSQSPRYKVAKRGQDVALRCDPISGHVSLFWYQQALGQGPEFLTYFQNEAQLDKSGLPSDRFFAERPEGSVSTLKIQRTQQEDSAVYLCAVASGLSYEQYFGPGTRLTVT.

At least ten counts were recorded for this clonotype. The chain employs TRBV7-2 and TRBJ2-2; 7 positions agree with TRBD1. Germline V gives CDR1 SGHTA, CDR2 FQGNSA. This CDR3 has 15 residues. V lost 4 bases to trimming and J lost 4 bases; unmatched junction nucleotides: 6. The CDR3 loop is CASSSTGPGTGELFF. The DNA of the CDR3 is TGTGCCAGCAGCTCGACAGGGCCGGGCACCGGGGAGCTGTTTTTT.

This clonotype was found many times. The V and J genes are TRBV7-9 and TRBJ2-5; D not certain. Germline V lookup: CDR1 SEHNR, CDR2 FQNEAQ (reference sequence). CDR3 size: 13 residues. The V end lost 5 bases, the J end lost 3 bases, and 10 bases lay between the germline ends. CDR3 amino acids: CASSPLLEETQYF. The CDR3 DNA is TGTGCCAGCAGCCCTCTTCTCGAAGAGACCCAGTACTTC.

The V call is TRBV18, the J call TRBJ2-4; no clear D. Trimming stripped 6 bases from V and 8 bases from J, with 14 bases between. Germline V gene data show CDR1 as KGHSH and CDR2 as LQKENI. The CDR3 extends over 13 amino acids. The CDR3 loop is CASSPTRSHIQYF. DNA of the CDR3: TGTGCCAGCTCGCCTACGCGGTCGCACATTCAGTACTTC.

This clonotype was detected many times. The V call is TRBV27, the J call TRBJ2-1; D is unclear. This CDR3 is built from 11 residues. Germline V gives CDR1 MNHEY, CDR2 SMNVEV (reference sequence). V gave up 3 bases and J gave up 3 bases, with 0 bases separating them. The CDR3 nucleotides are TGTGCCAGCAGTTTCTACAATGAGCAGTTCTTC. Amino acid sequence: CASSFYNEQFF.

This clonotype was seen repeatedly, ten times or more. V usage is TRBV28 and J usage is TRBJ2-3; D may match TRBD1 or TRBD2 (6 bases each). The CDR3 covers 16 residues. Germline V gives CDR1 MDHEN, CDR2 SYDVKM. Trimming pared 7 bases from V and 2 bases from J, leaving 19 bases between. The CDR3 sequence is CASIPQTGGNTDTQYF. The CDR3 DNA is TGTGCCAGCATACCACAGACAGGCGGGAACACAGATACGCAGTATTTT.

This clonotype was seen many times. V gene TRBV20-1 combines with J gene TRBJ1-3; no firm D call. CDR1 is DFQATT and CDR2 is SNEGSKA in the germline V gene (reference sequence). CDR3 size: 14 residues. Trimming pared 0 bases from V and 4 bases from J, leaving 10 bases between. The CDR3 loop reads CSARDAGPGNTIYF. CDR3 nucleotides: TGCAGTGCTAGAGATGCCGGGCCCGGAAACACCATATATTTT.

This clonotype came up a few times. The chain links TRBV5-6 to TRBJ2-3; the D gene is possibly TRBD2 (7 bases). V lost 1 base, J lost 9 bases, and 12 bases lay in between. Per the germline V gene, CDR1 is SGHDT and CDR2 is YYEEEE. The CDR3 contains 13 residues. CDR3 coding DNA: TGTGCCAGCAGCTTGTGGGGGGGCCGGACGCAGTATTTT. Protein: CASSLWGGRTQYF.

There are a few counts of this clonotype. The chain recombines TRBV18 with TRBJ2-5, with 7 bases lining up with TRBD1. The germline V gene has CDR1 KGHSH and CDR2 LQKENI. V dropped 4 bases and J dropped 2; count of bases not matched to a gene: 1. The CDR3 is 13 residues long. The CDR3: CASSRGQQETQYF. In nucleotides, the CDR3 is TGTGCCAGCTCACGGGGACAGCAAGAGACCCAGTACTTC.

This clonotype was seen only a few times. V gene TRBV4-3 combines with J gene TRBJ2-7, with 9 bases that match TRBD2. The germline CDR1 and CDR2 sequences are LGHNA and YSLEER. The CDR3 runs to 15 residues. J lost 4 bases, V lost 4 bases, and 8 bases had no gene match. CDR3 nucleotide sequence: TGCGCCAGCAGCCCCGCGGGGGGGCATATGTACGAGCAGTACTTC. Its translation is CASSPAGGHMYEQYF.

In this sample, this clonotype turned up many times. This chain joins TRBV7-8 and TRBJ1-2, with 7 positions matching TRBD1. The CDR3 contains 14 residues. Germline trimming cut 3 bases from V and 4 bases from J; bases unmatched to any gene: 5. CDR1 is SGHVS, CDR2 FQNEAQ, per germline. Here the CDR3 reads CASSFATGPYGYTF. The DNA of the CDR3 is TGTGCCAGCAGCTTCGCGACAGGGCCCTATGGCTACACCTTC.

This clonotype was detected many times. The V and J genes are TRBV7-2 and TRBJ1-3; tentatively, D is TRBD1 (6 bases). Per germline, CDR1 SGHTA and CDR2 FQGNSA. CDR3 size: 17 residues. Trimming removed 1 base at V and 0 bases at J, with 13 bases between. The CDR3 region has the DNA TGTGCCAGCAGCTTAGGTTTTGGACAGCTCTCTGGAAACACCATATATTTT. Translated: CASSLGFGQLSGNTIYF.

This sequence joins TRBV6-1 and TRBJ2-4; tentative D call: TRBD2 (5 bases). Trimming stripped 8 bases from V and 6 bases from J, with 20 bases between. From germline, CDR1 is MNHNS and CDR2 SASEGT. This CDR3 is built from 15 residues. In DNA, the CDR3 is TGTGCCAGCTCGAGGGCGGGTGCCCGGGGAAACATTCAGTACTTC. It translates to CASSRAGARGNIQYF.

This clonotype was seen many times. V is TRBV4-2 and J is TRBJ1-4, with 8 nucleotides matching TRBD1. CDR3 size: 18 residues. Germline V lookup: CDR1 LGHNA, CDR2 YNFKEQ. V was clipped by 1 base and J by 2 bases; unmatched bases: 9. The CDR3 nucleotides are TGTGCCAGCAGCCAAGGTACAGGGGGGCTATCGACTAATGAAAAACTGTTTTTT. It encodes CASSQGTGGLSTNEKLFF.

This clonotype was observed at least ten times. The chain recombines TRBV27 with TRBJ1-5, with D uncertain. V lost 8 bases to trimming and J lost 0 bases, with 14 bases between them. The length of the CDR3 is 15 residues. CDR1 and CDR2 from the germline V gene are MNHEY and SMNVEV (reference sequence). The CDR3 loop is CASSLQSLSNQPQHF. In nucleotides, the CDR3 is TGTGCCAGCTCCCTACAGAGTCTTAGCAATCAGCCCCAGCATTTT.

This clonotype was picked up a small number of times. This rearrangement joins TRBV5-1 to TRBJ2-1; a weak D match, TRBD2 (6 bases). Germline CDR1 SGHRS, CDR2 YFSETQ. The V end was cut by 2 bases, the J end by 5 bases, with 11 bases between. The CDR3 has 14 residues. DNA for the CDR3: TGCGCCAGCAGCTTCTCAGCGGGCCACAATGAGCAGTTCTTC. It encodes CASSFSAGHNEQFF.

This clonotype was picked up many times. The chain employs TRBV18 and TRBJ1-1; 7 bases line up with TRBD1. CDR1 and CDR2 (germline): KGHSH, LQKENI. The junction had 13 bases not matched to a gene; V was cut back by 3 bases and J by 3 bases. The CDR3 length is 17 residues. The DNA for the CDR3 is TGTGCCAGCTCACCGGGGCGGGGGAACAGGGGAGACACTGAAGCTTTCTTT. This encodes CASSPGRGNRGDTEAFF. The full variable domain, in which reference TRBV18 and TRBJ1-1 provide the parts outside the CDR3, is NAGVMQNPRHLVRRRGQEARLRCSPMKGHSHVYWYRQLPEEGLKFMVYLQKENIIDESGMPKERFSAEFPKEGPSILRIQQVVRGDSAAYFCASSPGRGNRGDTEAFFGQGTRLTVV.

This clonotype was counted at least ten times. This chain joins TRBV9 and TRBJ2-3; D may correspond to TRBD1 or TRBD2 (5 bases each). This CDR3 is built from 12 residues. The germline V and J ends were trimmed by 4 bases and 8 bases, with 11 bases remaining between them. CDR1 is SGDLS and CDR2 is YYNGEE in the germline V gene. DNA for the CDR3: TGTGCCAGCAGCCCGACAGAGGGTACGCAGTATTTT. Amino acid sequence: CASSPTEGTQYF.

The V gene is TRBV29-1, the J gene TRBJ1-2; weak D call: TRBD1 (5 bases). Trimming left V 0 bases short and J 7 bases short, with 9 bases between. Germline V CDR1 and CDR2: SQVTM, ANQGSEA. The CDR3 covers 12 residues. The DNA for the CDR3 is TGCAGCGTTGAAGATTACAGGAGTGGCTACACCTTC. Protein product: CSVEDYRSGYTF.

This clonotype was counted many times. J is TRBJ2-7 and V is TRBV6-2 or TRBV6-3; no firm D call. The CDR3 covers 12 residues. V shed 2 bases and J shed 3 bases, with 5 bases lying between them. CDR1 and CDR2 (germline): MNHEY, SVGEGT. The CDR3 DNA sequence: TGTGCCAGCAGTTACAACTTCTACGAGCAGTACTTC. It is translated as CASSYNFYEQYF.

At least ten counts were recorded for this clonotype. The rearrangement joins TRBV4-3 to TRBJ1-2, with D hard to call. Germline loops: CDR1 LGHNA, CDR2 YSLEER. V was cut by 0 bases and J by 4 bases, with 9 bases left in between. The CDR3 extends over 14 amino acids. CDR3 sequence: CASSQDAASYGYTF. DNA of the CDR3: TGCGCCAGCAGCCAAGATGCGGCCAGCTATGGCTACACCTTC.